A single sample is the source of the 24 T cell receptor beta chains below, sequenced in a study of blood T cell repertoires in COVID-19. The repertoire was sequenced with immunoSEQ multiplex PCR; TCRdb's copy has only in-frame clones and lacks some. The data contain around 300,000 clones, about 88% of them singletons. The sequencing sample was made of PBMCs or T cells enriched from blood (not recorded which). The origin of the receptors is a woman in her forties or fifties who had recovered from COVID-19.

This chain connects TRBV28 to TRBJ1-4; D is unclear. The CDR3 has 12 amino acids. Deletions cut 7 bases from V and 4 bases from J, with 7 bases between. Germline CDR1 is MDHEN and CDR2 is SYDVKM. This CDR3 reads CASNYLNEKLFF. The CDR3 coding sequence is TGTGCCAGCAACTACCTTAATGAAAAACTGTTTTTT.

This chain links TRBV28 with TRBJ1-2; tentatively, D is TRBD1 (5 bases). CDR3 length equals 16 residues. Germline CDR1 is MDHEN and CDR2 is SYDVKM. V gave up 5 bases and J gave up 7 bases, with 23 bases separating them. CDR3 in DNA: TGTGCCAGCAGTCCCCCTCCAGGGATATTGAATTCTGGCTACACCTTC. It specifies CASSPPPGILNSGYTF.

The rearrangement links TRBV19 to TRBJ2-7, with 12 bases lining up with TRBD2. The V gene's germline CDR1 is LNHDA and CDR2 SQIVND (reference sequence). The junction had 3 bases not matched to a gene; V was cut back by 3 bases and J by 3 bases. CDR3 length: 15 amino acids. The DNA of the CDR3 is TGTGCCAGTAGTATCATGGGACTAGCGGGCTACGAGCAGTACTTC. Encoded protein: CASSIMGLAGYEQYF.

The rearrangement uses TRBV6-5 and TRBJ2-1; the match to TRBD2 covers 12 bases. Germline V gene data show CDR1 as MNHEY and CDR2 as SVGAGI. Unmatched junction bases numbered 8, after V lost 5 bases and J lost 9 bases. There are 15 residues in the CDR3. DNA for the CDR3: TGTGCCAGCAGTCCCCCTAGCGGGAGGGCCTTTGAGCAGTTCTTC. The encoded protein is CASSPPSGRAFEQFF.

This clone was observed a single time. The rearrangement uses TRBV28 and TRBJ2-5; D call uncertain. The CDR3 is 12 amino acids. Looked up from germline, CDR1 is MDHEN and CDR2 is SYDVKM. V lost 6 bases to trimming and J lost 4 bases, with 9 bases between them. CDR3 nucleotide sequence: TGTGCCAGCAGCCCTAGTGTAGAGACCCAGTACTTC. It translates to CASSPSVETQYF.

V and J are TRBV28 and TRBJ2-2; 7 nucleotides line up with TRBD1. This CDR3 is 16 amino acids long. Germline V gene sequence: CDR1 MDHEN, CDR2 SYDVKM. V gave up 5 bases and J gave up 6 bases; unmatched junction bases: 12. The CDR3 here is CASSRRGQPFSGELFF. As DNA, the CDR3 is TGTGCCAGCAGTCGACGGGGACAGCCGTTTTCCGGGGAGCTGTTTTTT.

CDR3 loop: CASSFPGAGGYTF. CDR3 coding DNA: TGCGCCAGCAGCTTCCCAGGGGCTGGGGGCTACACCTTC. The chain is built from TRBV5-1 and TRBJ1-2, with D maybe TRBD1 (6 bases). In germline, CDR1 is SGHRS, CDR2 YFSETQ. The CDR3 extends over 13 amino acids. V lost 2 bases, J lost 8 bases, and 13 bases lay in between.

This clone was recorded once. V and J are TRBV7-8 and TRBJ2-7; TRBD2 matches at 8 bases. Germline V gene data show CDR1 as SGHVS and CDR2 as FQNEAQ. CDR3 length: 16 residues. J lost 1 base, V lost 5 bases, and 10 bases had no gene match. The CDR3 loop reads CASSLLGREGSYEQYF. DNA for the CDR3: TGTGCCAGCAGCCTCCTGGGACGGGAGGGGTCCTACGAGCAGTACTTC.

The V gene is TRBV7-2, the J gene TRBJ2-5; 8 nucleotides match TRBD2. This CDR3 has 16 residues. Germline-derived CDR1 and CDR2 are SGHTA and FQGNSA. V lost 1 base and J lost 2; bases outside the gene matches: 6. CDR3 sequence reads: CASSLGKTSGQETQYF. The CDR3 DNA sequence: TGTGCCAGCAGCTTAGGGAAAACTAGCGGACAAGAGACCCAGTACTTC.

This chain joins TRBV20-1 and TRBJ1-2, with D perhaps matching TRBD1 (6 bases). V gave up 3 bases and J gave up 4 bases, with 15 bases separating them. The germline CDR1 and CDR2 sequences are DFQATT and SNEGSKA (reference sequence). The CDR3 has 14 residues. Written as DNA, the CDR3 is TGCAGTGCTAGTGGACAGAGGTGGGGCTATGGCTACACCTTC. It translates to CSASGQRWGYGYTF.

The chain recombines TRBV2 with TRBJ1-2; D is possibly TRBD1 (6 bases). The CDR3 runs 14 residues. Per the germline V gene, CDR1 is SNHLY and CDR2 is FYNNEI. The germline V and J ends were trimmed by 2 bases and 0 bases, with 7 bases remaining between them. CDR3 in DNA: TGTGCCAGCAGTGAACCAGGGGCTAACTATGGCTACACCTTC. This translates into CASSEPGANYGYTF.

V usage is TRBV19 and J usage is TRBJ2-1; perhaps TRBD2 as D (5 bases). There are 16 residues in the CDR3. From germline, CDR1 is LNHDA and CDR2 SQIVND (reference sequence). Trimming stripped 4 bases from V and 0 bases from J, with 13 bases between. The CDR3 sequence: CASSTHIGSSYNEQFF. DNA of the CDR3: TGTGCCAGTAGTACCCACATAGGGAGCTCCTACAATGAGCAGTTCTTC.

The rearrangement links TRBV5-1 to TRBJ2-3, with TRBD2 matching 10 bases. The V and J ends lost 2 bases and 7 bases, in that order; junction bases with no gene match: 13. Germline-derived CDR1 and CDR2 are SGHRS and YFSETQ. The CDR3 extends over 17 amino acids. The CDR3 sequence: CASSLKPPLAGVNTQYF. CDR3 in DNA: TGCGCCAGCAGCTTAAAACCCCCCCTAGCGGGAGTAAATACGCAGTATTTT.

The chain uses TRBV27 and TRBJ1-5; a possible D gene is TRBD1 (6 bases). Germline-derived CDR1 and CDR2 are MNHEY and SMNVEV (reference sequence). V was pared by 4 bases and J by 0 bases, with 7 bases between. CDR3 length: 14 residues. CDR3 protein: CASSYRDSNQPQHF. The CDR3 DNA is TGTGCCAGCAGTTACAGGGATAGCAATCAGCCCCAGCATTTT.

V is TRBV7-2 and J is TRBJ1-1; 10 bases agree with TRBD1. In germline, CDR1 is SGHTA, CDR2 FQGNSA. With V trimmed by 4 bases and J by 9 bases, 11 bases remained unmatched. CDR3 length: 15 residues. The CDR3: CASSSGNDRGLKAFF. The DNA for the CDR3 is TGTGCCAGCAGCTCAGGTAACGACAGGGGGCTGAAAGCTTTCTTT.

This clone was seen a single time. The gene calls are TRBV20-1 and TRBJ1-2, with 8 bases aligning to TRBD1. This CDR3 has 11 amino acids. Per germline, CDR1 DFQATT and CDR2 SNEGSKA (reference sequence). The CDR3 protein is CTTDRDYGYTF. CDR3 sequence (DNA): TGCACTACGGACAGGGACTATGGCTACACCTTC.

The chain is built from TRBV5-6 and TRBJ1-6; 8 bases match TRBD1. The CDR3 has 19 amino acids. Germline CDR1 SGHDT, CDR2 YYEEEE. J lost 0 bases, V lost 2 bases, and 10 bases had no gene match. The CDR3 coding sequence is TGTGCCAGCAGCTTACGCACGACAGGGGCGAGCTCCTATAATTCACCCCTCCACTTT. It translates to CASSLRTTGASSYNSPLHF. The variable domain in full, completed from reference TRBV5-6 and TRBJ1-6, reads DAGVTQSPTHLIKTRGQQVTLRCSPKSGHDTVSWYQQALGQGPQFIFQYYEEEERQRGNFPDRFSGHQFPNYSSELNVNALLLGDSALYLCASSLRTTGASSYNSPLHFGNGTRLTVT.

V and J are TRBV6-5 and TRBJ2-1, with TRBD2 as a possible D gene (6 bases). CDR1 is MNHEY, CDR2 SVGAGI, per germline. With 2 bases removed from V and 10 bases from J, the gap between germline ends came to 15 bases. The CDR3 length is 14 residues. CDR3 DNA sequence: TGTGCCAGCAGTTACGGAGGGACCAGTCAGGAGCAGTTCTTC. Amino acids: CASSYGGTSQEQFF.

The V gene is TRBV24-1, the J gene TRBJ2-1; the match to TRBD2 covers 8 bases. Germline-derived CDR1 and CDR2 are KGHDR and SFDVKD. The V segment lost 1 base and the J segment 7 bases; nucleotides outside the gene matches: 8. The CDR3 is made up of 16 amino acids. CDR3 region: CATSDFGTSVRNEQFF. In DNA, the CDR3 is TGTGCCACCAGTGATTTCGGGACTAGTGTTCGTAATGAGCAGTTCTTC.

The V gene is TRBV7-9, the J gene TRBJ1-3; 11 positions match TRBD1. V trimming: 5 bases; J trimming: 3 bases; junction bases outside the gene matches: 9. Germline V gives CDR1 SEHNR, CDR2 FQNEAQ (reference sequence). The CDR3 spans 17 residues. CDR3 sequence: CASSHSGQGARGNTIYF. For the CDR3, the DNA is TGTGCCAGCAGCCACTCAGGACAGGGGGCGCGTGGAAACACCATATATTTT.

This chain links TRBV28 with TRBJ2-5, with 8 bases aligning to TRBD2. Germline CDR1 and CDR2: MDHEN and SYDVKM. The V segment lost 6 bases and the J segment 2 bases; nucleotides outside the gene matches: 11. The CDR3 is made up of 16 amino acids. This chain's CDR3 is CASSRVTSGNQETQYF. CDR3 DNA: TGTGCCAGCAGCCGGGTTACTAGCGGAAATCAAGAGACCCAGTACTTC.

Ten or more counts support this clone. DNA for the CDR3: TGTGCCAGCAGGGATAGCGGGACGGAGCAGTTCTTC. It yields the protein CASRDSGTEQFF. The chain carries TRBV7-9 and TRBJ2-1; 8 nucleotides match TRBD2. The trim removed 6 bases at V and 10 bases at J, leaving 5 bases unmatched. The CDR3 consists of 12 residues. Germline V lookup: CDR1 SEHNR, CDR2 FQNEAQ (reference sequence).

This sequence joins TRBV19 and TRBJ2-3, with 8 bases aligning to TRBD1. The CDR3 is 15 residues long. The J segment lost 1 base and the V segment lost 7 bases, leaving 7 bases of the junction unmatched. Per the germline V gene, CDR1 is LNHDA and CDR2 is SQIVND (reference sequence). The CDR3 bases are TGTGCCAGTAACCCCGGACAGGGAGGCACAGATACGCAGTATTTT. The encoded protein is CASNPGQGGTDTQYF.

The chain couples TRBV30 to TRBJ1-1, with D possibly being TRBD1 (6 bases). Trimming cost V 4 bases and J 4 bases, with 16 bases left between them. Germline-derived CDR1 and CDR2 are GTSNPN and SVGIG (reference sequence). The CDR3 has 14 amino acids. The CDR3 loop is CAWNPGGAVTEAFF. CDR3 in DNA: TGTGCCTGGAACCCCGGGGGGGCCGTCACTGAAGCTTTCTTT. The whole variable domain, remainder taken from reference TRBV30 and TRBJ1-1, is SQTIHQWPATLVQPVGSPLSLECTVEGTSNPNLYWYRQAAGRGLQLLFYSVGIGQISSEVPQNLSASRPQDRQFILSSKKLLLSDSGFYLCAWNPGGAVTEAFFGQGTRLTVV.